This T cell receptor beta chain derives from a study of blood T cell repertoires in COVID-19. Study information: T cells, B-cell-depleted T cells, or PBMCs supplied cDNA or gDNA.

The protocol was immunoSEQ multiplex PCR, while the TCRdb copy is restricted to in-frame clones and leaves out a portion. This sample has some 87,000 clones; about 70% occur once, and the top ten carry about 20%. Trimming removed 5 bases at V and 0 bases at J, with 20 bases between. The CDR3 length is 18 residues. Germline V gene sequence: CDR1 SGHAT, CDR2 FQNNGV. Sequencing was performed on peripheral blood. This sequence originates from a woman aged 80 or over with active or convalescent COVID-19. The chain carries TRBV11-2 and TRBJ1-3, with unresolved D. The CDR3, as DNA: TGTGCCAGCAGCCTAAGCCTGACGGGGAGGGTCTCTGGAAACACCATATATTTT. Its translation: CASSLSLTGRVSGNTIYF.